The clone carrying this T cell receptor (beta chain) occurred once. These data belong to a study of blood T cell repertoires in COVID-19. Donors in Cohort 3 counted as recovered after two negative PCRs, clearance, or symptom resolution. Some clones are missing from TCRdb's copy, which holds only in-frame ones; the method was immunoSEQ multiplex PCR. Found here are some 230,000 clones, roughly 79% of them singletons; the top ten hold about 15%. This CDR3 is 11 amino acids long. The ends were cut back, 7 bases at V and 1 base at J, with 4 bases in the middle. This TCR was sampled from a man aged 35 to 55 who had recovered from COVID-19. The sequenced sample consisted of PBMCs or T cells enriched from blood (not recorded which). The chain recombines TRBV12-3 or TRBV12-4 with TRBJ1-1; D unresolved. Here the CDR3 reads CASTRNTEAFF. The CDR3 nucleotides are TGTGCCAGCACCCGGAACACTGAAGCTTTCTTT.